This T cell receptor (beta chain) was identified in a study of blood T cells in healthy people across ages. For the second PCR, which ran for 7 to 11 cycles, a sample-barcoded 5' primer and a J-beta primer mix were used. Every cDNA was tagged by a template-switch adaptor with 12 random nucleotides. MiXCR, applied by TCRdb to the 5' RACE reads, yields one record per CDR3 protein. The table shows about 700,000 distinct CDR3 sequences, with roughly 30% occurring only once. Regarding the study as a whole: Possibly confounding the expanded clonotype changes was the fact that donor CMV status was unknown.

Ranging in age from about 6 to 90, the donors were healthy Caucasian individuals from Russia. With regard to this clonotype: Its antigen is not identified.

This TCR was sampled from a woman aged 80 or older in good health. Specimen: blood.

The chain's CDR3 is CASRRTSGRGETQYF. The CDR3 DNA is TGTGCCAGCAGACGGACTAGCGGGCGAGGGGAGACCCAGTACTTC. V is TRBV6-6 and J is TRBJ2-4, with TRBD2 matching 11 bases. The assigned J gene may be wrong: the sequence end matches TRBJ2-5 better. The CDR3 runs 15 residues. Germline V gene sequence: CDR1 MNHNY, CDR2 SVGAGI (reference sequence).